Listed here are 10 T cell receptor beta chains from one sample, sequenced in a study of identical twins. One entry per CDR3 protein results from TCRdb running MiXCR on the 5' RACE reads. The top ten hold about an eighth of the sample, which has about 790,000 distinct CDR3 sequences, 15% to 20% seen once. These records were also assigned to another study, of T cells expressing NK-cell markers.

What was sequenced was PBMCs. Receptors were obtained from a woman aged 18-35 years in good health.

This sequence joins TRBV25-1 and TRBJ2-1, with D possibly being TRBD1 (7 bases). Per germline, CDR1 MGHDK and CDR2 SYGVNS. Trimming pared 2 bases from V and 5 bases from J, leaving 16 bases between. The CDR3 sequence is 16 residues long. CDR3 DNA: TGTGCCAGCAGTGAACGTGGAGGGGGCAAGGACAATGAGCAGTTCTTC. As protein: CASSERGGGKDNEQFF.

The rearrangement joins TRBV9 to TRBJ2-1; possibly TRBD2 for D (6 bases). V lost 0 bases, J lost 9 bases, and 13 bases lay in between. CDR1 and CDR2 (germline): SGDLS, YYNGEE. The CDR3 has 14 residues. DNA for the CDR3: TGTGCCAGCAGCGTAGGCGGAGGGGTCGGTGAGCAGTTCTTC. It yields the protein CASSVGGGVGEQFF.

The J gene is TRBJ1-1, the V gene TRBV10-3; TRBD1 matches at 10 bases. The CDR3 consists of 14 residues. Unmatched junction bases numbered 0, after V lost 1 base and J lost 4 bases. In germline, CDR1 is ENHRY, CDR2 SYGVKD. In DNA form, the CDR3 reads TGTGCCATCAGTGAGTGGGACAGGGGCACTGAAGCTTTCTTT. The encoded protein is CAISEWDRGTEAFF.

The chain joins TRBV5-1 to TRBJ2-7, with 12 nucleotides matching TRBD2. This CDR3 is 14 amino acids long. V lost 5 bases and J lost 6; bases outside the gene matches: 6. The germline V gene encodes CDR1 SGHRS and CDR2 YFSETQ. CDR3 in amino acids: CASSKTSGRGEQYF. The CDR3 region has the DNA TGCGCCAGCAGTAAGACTAGCGGGAGAGGCGAGCAGTACTTC.

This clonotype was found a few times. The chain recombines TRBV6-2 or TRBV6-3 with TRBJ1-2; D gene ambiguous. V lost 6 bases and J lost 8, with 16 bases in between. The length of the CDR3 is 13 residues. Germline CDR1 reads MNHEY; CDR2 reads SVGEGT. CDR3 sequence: CASSEGTPLGYTF. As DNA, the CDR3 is TGTGCCAGCAGCGAGGGAACACCCCTGGGCTACACCTTC.

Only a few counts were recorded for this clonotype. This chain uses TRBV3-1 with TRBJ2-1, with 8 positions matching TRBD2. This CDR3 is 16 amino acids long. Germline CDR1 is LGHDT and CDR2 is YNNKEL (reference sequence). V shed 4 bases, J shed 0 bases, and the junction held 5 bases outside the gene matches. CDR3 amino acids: CASSRDLAGSYNEQFF. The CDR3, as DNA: TGTGCCAGCAGCCGCGACCTAGCGGGCTCCTACAATGAGCAGTTCTTC.

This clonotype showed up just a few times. In DNA form, the CDR3 reads TGCGCCAGCAGCTTGAGCGGGGGGGCTTTATCCTACAATGAGCAGTTCTTC. Its protein product is CASSLSGGALSYNEQFF. V is TRBV5-1 and J is TRBJ2-1, with 10 bases that match TRBD2. Germline CDR1 reads SGHRS; CDR2 reads YFSETQ. The CDR3 has 17 amino acids. V was pared by 1 base and J by 1 base, with 5 bases of the junction left unmatched.

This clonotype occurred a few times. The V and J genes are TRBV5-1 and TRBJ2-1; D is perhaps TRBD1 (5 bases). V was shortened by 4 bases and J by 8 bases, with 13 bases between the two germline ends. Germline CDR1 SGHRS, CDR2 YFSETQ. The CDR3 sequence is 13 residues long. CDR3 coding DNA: TGCGCCAGCAGCAGTCAGGGAAGGCATGAGCAGTTCTTC. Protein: CASSSQGRHEQFF.

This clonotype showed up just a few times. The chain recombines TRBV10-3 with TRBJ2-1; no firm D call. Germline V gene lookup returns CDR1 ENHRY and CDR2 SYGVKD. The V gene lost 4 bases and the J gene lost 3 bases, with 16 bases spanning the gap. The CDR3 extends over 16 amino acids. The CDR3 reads CAISGHGEGVYNEQFF. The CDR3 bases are TGTGCCATCAGTGGCCATGGGGAAGGTGTCTACAATGAGCAGTTCTTC.

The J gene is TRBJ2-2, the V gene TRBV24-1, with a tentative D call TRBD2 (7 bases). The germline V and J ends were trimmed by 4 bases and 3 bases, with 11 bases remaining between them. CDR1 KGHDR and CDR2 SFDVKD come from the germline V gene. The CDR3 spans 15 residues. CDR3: CATSDGGRDTGELFF. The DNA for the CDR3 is TGTGCCACCAGTGACGGGGGGCGCGACACCGGGGAGCTGTTTTTT.